The 30 T cell receptor beta chains in this list originate from one sample, sequenced in a study of cytomegalovirus exposure and HLA in healthy donors. Both 60 Vbeta primers and 13 Jbeta primers went into the PCR. Repertoires were generated with immunoSEQ multiplex PCR, while TCRdb's copy carries only in-frame clones and drops some. The sample records roughly 160,000 clones, about four fifths being singletons. The sequenced material came from PBMCs. These receptors came from a male donor in good health and CMV-seronegative.

This clone was picked up a small number of times. CDR3 nucleotides: TGTGCCAGCAGTACCCGGGACAGTACCGACTACACCTTC. It codes for CASSTRDSTDYTF. The V call is TRBV6-1, the J call TRBJ1-2; 7 positions match TRBD1. V shed 5 bases, J shed 10 bases, and the junction held 10 bases outside the gene matches. The V gene's germline CDR1 is MNHNS and CDR2 SASEGT. CDR3 length: 13 amino acids.

V usage is TRBV11-2 and J usage is TRBJ1-4, with D maybe TRBD1 (5 bases). The CDR3 runs to 17 residues. The V end was cut by 3 bases, the J end by 0 bases, with 14 bases between. The V gene's germline CDR1 is SGHAT and CDR2 FQNNGV. This CDR3 reads CASSLEQGFATNEKLFF. Written as DNA, the CDR3 is TGTGCCAGCAGCTTGGAGCAGGGATTTGCAACTAATGAAAAACTGTTTTTT.

The rearrangement links TRBV4-2 to TRBJ1-2, with 9 bases that match TRBD1. The CDR3 runs 15 residues. The V and J ends lost 0 bases and 4 bases, in that order; junction bases with no gene match: 3. Germline CDR1 LGHNA, CDR2 YNFKEQ. The chain's CDR3 is CASSQETGGFYGYTF. In DNA form, the CDR3 reads TGTGCCAGCAGCCAAGAGACAGGGGGTTTCTATGGCTACACCTTC.

A single count supports this clone. Germline is not matched at one junction end, which may reflect a read error. This sequence joins TRBV9 and TRBJ2-3, with no clear D. This CDR3 is 13 amino acids long. CDR1 is SGDLS, CDR2 YYNGEE, per germline. The CDR3 DNA is TGTGCCAGCAGCGTAGACAGCACCGATACGCAGTATTTT. Residues: CASSVDSTDTQYF.

This sequence joins TRBV7-9 and TRBJ2-2; 12 bases map to TRBD1. Germline V gene sequence: CDR1 SEHNR, CDR2 FQNEAQ (reference sequence). The CDR3 has 17 residues. Trimming at V came to 3 bases and at J to 7 bases, leaving 9 bases not matched to a gene. The CDR3 nucleotides read TGTGCCAGCAGCTTCCCCGGGACAGGGGGCGCGGACGGGGAGCTGTTTTTT. It encodes CASSFPGTGGADGELFF.

The V gene is TRBV4-3, the J gene TRBJ1-5; D gene unclear. Looked up from germline, CDR1 is LGHNA and CDR2 is YSLEER. The CDR3 has 15 residues. V was clipped by 1 base and J by 0 bases, with 7 bases between them. The CDR3 nucleotides are TGCGCCAGCAGCCAAGGGCAAGATAGCAATCAGCCCCAGCATTTT. Its protein product is CASSQGQDSNQPQHF.

In this sample, this clone turned up a few times. V usage is TRBV5-8 and J usage is TRBJ1-4, with 9 bases matching TRBD1. Trimming took 8 bases from V and 4 from J; bases not matched to a gene: 6. The CDR3 runs to 14 residues. CDR1 is SGHTS and CDR2 is YDEGEE in the germline V gene. This CDR3 reads CARGTGRDNEKLFF. In DNA, the CDR3 is TGTGCCAGGGGGACAGGGAGGGATAATGAAAAACTGTTTTTT. The whole variable domain, remainder taken from reference TRBV5-8 and TRBJ1-4, is EAGVTQSPTHLIKTRGQQATLRCSPISGHTSVYWYQQALGLGLQFLLWYDEGEERNRGNFPPRFSGRQFPNYSSELNVNALELEDSALYLCARGTGRDNEKLFFGSGTQLSVL.

This clone was counted once. The rearrangement links TRBV28 to TRBJ1-4, with D maybe TRBD1 (6 bases). The germline CDR1 and CDR2 sequences are MDHEN and SYDVKM. This CDR3 is built from 15 residues. V gave up 5 bases and J gave up 0 bases, with 10 bases separating them. The CDR3 sequence is CASSTWTATNEKLFF. The CDR3 nucleotides are TGTGCCAGCAGTACCTGGACAGCAACTAATGAAAAACTGTTTTTT.

This rearrangement joins TRBV7-3 to TRBJ2-1, with D maybe TRBD2 (6 bases). The CDR3 totals 17 residues. The germline CDR1 and CDR2 sequences are SGHTA and FQGTGA. The V gene lost 5 bases and the J gene lost 4 bases, with 21 bases spanning the gap. The CDR3 region is CASSPGVGSGSYNEQFF. CDR3 nucleotide sequence: TGTGCCAGCAGCCCGGGGGTCGGTAGCGGATCGTACAATGAGCAGTTCTTC. Drawing the rest from reference TRBV7-3 and TRBJ2-1, the complete variable domain is GAGVSQTPSNKVTEKGKYVELRCDPISGHTALYWYRQSLGQGPEFLIYFQGTGAADDSGLPNDRFFAVRPEGSVSTLKIQRTERGDSAVYLCASSPGVGSGSYNEQFFGPGTRLTVL.

This clone was observed a handful of times. The chain uses TRBV5-1 and TRBJ1-4; unclear D gene. This CDR3 spans 13 amino acids. The V end lost 2 bases, the J end lost 6 bases, and 8 bases lay between the germline ends. Looked up from germline, CDR1 is SGHRS and CDR2 is YFSETQ. The CDR3 DNA is TGCGCCAGCAGCTTTACTGCCGATGAAAAACTGTTTTTT. Residues: CASSFTADEKLFF.

This clone has only one observation. The chain links TRBV6-6 to TRBJ1-2, with D tentatively TRBD1 (5 bases). The CDR3 totals 13 residues. V lost 7 bases and J 5 bases, leaving 14 bases between the germline ends. The germline CDR1 and CDR2 sequences are MNHNY and SVGAGI (reference sequence). Here the CDR3 reads CASTGEGKYGYTF. The CDR3 bases are TGTGCCAGCACGGGGGAGGGGAAGTATGGCTACACCTTC.

The V and J genes are TRBV28 and TRBJ1-5; 12 bases fit TRBD1. Germline lookup yields CDR1 MDHEN and CDR2 SYDVKM. V shed 5 bases and J 5 bases; nucleotides not matched to a gene: 4. The CDR3 consists of 15 residues. The CDR3 nucleotides are TGTGCCAGCAGTGGAGGGACAGGGGGCGATCAGCCCCAGCATTTT. Translated: CASSGGTGGDQPQHF.

For the CDR3, the DNA is TGTGCCAGCTCACCAGGACAGGGAAGGTCGCGAATAGGCACTGAAGCTTTCTTT. The encoded protein is CASSPGQGRSRIGTEAFF. The chain has TRBV18 and TRBJ1-1, with TRBD1 matching 8 bases. Germline loops: CDR1 KGHSH, CDR2 LQKENI. This CDR3 has 18 amino acids. Unmatched junction bases numbered 15, after V lost 2 bases and J lost 4 bases.

V gene TRBV18 combines with J gene TRBJ1-1; no clear D. With 3 bases removed from V and 3 bases from J, the gap between germline ends came to 11 bases. This CDR3 has 14 residues. Germline-derived CDR1 and CDR2 are KGHSH and LQKENI. The CDR3 loop reads CASSPRWRDTEAFF. The CDR3 DNA reads as TGTGCCAGCTCACCTCGGTGGCGGGACACTGAAGCTTTCTTT. The variable domain in full, completed from reference TRBV18 and TRBJ1-1, reads NAGVMQNPRHLVRRRGQEARLRCSPMKGHSHVYWYRQLPEEGLKFMVYLQKENIIDESGMPKERFSAEFPKEGPSILRIQQVVRGDSAAYFCASSPRWRDTEAFFGQGTRLTVV.

This chain joins TRBV5-1 and TRBJ2-1; 16 positions agree with TRBD2. The CDR3 totals 17 residues. J gave up 7 bases and V 2 bases, and 6 bases lay outside the gene matches. CDR1 and CDR2 from the germline V gene are SGHRS and YFSETQ. CDR3 DNA sequence: TGCGCCAGCAGCTTAGGGACTAGCGGGGGGGCCGGGAATGAGCAGTTCTTC. Translated, it gives CASSLGTSGGAGNEQFF.

This sequence joins TRBV6-5 and TRBJ1-1, with TRBD1 as a possible D gene (5 bases). Germline values: CDR1 MNHEY, CDR2 SVGAGI. This CDR3 is built from 12 residues. V lost 7 bases to trimming and J lost 11 bases, with 17 bases between them. Here the CDR3 DNA reads TGTGCCAGCACCCCGGGGGGGGGATGGGCTTTCTTT. It is translated as CASTPGGGWAFF.

The genes are TRBV9 and TRBJ2-2; maybe TRBD1 (5 bases). The germline V gene encodes CDR1 SGDLS and CDR2 YYNGEE. The CDR3 totals 16 residues. V was cut by 0 bases and J by 5 bases, with 14 bases left in between. CDR3 in amino acids: CASSVVVGDGTGELFF. The CDR3 DNA reads as TGTGCCAGCAGCGTAGTTGTAGGGGATGGAACCGGGGAGCTGTTTTTT.

The table lists this clone with a few counts. The CDR3 coding sequence is TGTGCCAGCAGACCCGCGGGACGGCCCTTCTACGAGCAGTACTTC. Translated: CASRPAGRPFYEQYF. V is TRBV19 and J is TRBJ2-7; D is perhaps TRBD2 (6 bases). The germline V gene encodes CDR1 LNHDA and CDR2 SQIVND (reference sequence). V was pared by 9 bases and J by 3 bases, with 21 bases between. This CDR3 spans 15 amino acids. Full variable domain (missing parts from reference TRBV19 and TRBJ2-7): DGGITQSPKYLFRKEGQNVTLSCEQNLNHDAMYWYRQDPGQGLRLIYYSQIVNDFQKGDIAEGYSVSREKKESFPLTVTSAQKNPTAFYLCASRPAGRPFYEQYFGPGTRLTVT.

The chain links TRBV4-2 to TRBJ2-2; possibly TRBD2 for D (6 bases). The length of the CDR3 is 17 residues. CDR1 and CDR2 from the germline V gene are LGHNA and YNFKEQ. V lost 4 bases and J 2 bases, leaving 17 bases between the germline ends. For the CDR3, the DNA is TGTGCCAGCAGCCTACTTCTAGCGCCAGAAAACACCGGGGAGCTGTTTTTT. Protein sequence: CASSLLLAPENTGELFF.

The rearrangement uses TRBV4-1 and TRBJ2-2, with TRBD2 matching 7 bases. Trimming removed 1 base from V and 4 bases from J; junction bases left unmatched: 12. This CDR3 is built from 18 residues. Germline CDR1 and CDR2: MGHRA and YSYEKL. CDR3 loop: CASSQAALGGGGTGELFF. For the CDR3, the DNA is TGCGCCAGCAGCCAAGCTGCCCTTGGGGGGGGAGGCACCGGGGAGCTGTTTTTT.

The CDR3 region has the DNA TGTGCCAGCAGTGAAATGGGCAGGGGCAATGAGCAGTTCTTC. This sequence encodes CASSEMGRGNEQFF. The chain carries TRBV6-1 and TRBJ2-1; TRBD1 might be the D (6 bases). CDR3 length: 14 amino acids. Germline values: CDR1 MNHNS, CDR2 SASEGT. The ends were cut back, 2 bases at V and 6 bases at J, with 11 bases in the middle.

The chain couples TRBV7-9 to TRBJ2-1; 7 bases fit TRBD1. The CDR3 has 14 residues. Per germline, CDR1 SEHNR and CDR2 FQNEAQ (reference sequence). The ends lost 7 bases at V and 4 bases at J; junction bases unmatched: 7. CDR3 nucleotide sequence: TGTGCCAGCAACCCTCGGGACAGTTACAATGAGCAGTTCTTC. The encoded protein is CASNPRDSYNEQFF.

This chain joins TRBV5-1 and TRBJ2-7; no firm D call. Germline V gene lookup returns CDR1 SGHRS and CDR2 YFSETQ. This CDR3 is built from 14 residues. V was clipped by 0 bases and J by 6 bases, with 13 bases between them. CDR3 residues: CASSLAFSSGEQYF. The DNA of the CDR3 is TGCGCCAGCAGCTTGGCCTTTTCTAGTGGCGAGCAGTACTTC.

The chain couples TRBV5-1 to TRBJ2-5, with D uncertain. The DNA end lines up better with TRBJ2-7; the J call may be wrong. Germline CDR1 reads SGHRS; CDR2 reads YFSETQ. The CDR3 runs to 15 residues. CDR3 nucleotides: TGCGCCAGCAGCTTTGAACGGTACAGCTCCTACGAGCAGTACTTC. Its translation: CASSFERYSSYEQYF.

This rearrangement joins TRBV14 to TRBJ1-5; D gene unclear. The CDR3 runs to 14 residues. Germline V CDR1 and CDR2: SGHDN, FVKESK. V shed 10 bases and J shed 6 bases, with 19 bases lying between them. DNA of the CDR3: TGTGCCACCCGTGGGAGCGTGGTGAGTCAGCCCCAGCATTTT. It translates to CATRGSVVSQPQHF. The whole variable domain, remainder taken from reference TRBV14 and TRBJ1-5, is EAGVTQFPSHSVIEKGQTVTLRCDPISGHDNLYWYRRVMGKEIKFLLHFVKESKQDESGMPNNRFLAERTGGTYSTLKVQPAELEDSGVYFCATRGSVVSQPQHFGDGTRLSIL.

This chain uses TRBV7-8 with TRBJ2-3; weak D call: TRBD2 (6 bases). Germline V gives CDR1 SGHVS, CDR2 FQNEAQ. V was pared by 2 bases and J by 4 bases, with 13 bases between. This CDR3 is 15 amino acids long. For the CDR3, the DNA is TGTGCCAGCAGCTTATTGGGCGGGGTCTCAGATACGCAGTATTTT. As protein: CASSLLGGVSDTQYF.

V is TRBV27 and J is TRBJ2-3; D uncertain. V shed 3 bases and J shed 1 base, with 5 bases lying between them. Germline V CDR1 and CDR2: MNHEY, SMNVEV (reference sequence). The CDR3 totals 13 residues. CDR3 in amino acids: CASSFSGTDTQYF. The CDR3 DNA sequence: TGTGCCAGCAGTTTCTCGGGCACAGATACGCAGTATTTT.

The CDR3 DNA reads TGCAGTGCTACTGGACAGCGCGAGCAGTACTTC. Residues: CSATGQREQYF. This sequence joins TRBV20-1 and TRBJ2-7; a weak D match, TRBD1 (6 bases). This CDR3 is 11 amino acids long. Germline V gene data show CDR1 as DFQATT and CDR2 as SNEGSKA (reference sequence). V was shortened by 4 bases and J by 6 bases, with 10 bases between the two germline ends.

This chain joins TRBV9 and TRBJ2-5; the match to TRBD2 covers 8 bases. Germline CDR1 SGDLS, CDR2 YYNGEE. This CDR3 has 14 residues. The ends lost 4 bases at V and 5 bases at J; junction bases unmatched: 7. The CDR3 loop reads CASSPGGGGETQYF. Here the CDR3 DNA reads TGTGCCAGCAGCCCCGGGGGGGGTGGTGAGACCCAGTACTTC.

As for this clone: The same CDR3 can be traced to other DNA sequences in this sample. V usage is TRBV29-1 and J usage is TRBJ2-7; 11 bases align to TRBD1. J was trimmed by 6 bases and V by 7 bases; bases with no gene match: 5. CDR3 length: 12 residues. Germline CDR1 and CDR2: SQVTM and ANQGSEA. The DNA for the CDR3 is TGCAGCGCCGGGACAGGGGGTTTCGAGCAGTACTTC. It yields the protein CSAGTGGFEQYF.